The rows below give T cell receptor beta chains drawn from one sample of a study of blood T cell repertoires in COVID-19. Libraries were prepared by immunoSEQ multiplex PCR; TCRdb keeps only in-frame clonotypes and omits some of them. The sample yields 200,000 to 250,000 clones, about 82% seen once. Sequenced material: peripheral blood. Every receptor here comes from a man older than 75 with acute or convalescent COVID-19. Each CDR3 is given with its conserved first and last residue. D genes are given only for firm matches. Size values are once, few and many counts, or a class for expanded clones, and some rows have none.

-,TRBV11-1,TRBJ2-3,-,TGTGCCAGCAACGCGGAGGGGGGGGGCACAGATACGCAGTATTTT,CASNAEGGGTDTQYF
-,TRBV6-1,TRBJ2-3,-,TGTGCCAGCAGTGAAGCGGCTTCAACAGATACGCAGTATTTT,CASSEAASTDTQYF
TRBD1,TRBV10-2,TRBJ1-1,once,TGCGCCAGCAGCGCGGAATCAGGGGGCACTGAAGCTTTCTTT,CASSAESGGTEAFF
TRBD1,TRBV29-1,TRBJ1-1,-,TGCAGCGTCAGGGGGTTGGGGAACACTGAAGCTTTCTTT,CSVRGLGNTEAFF
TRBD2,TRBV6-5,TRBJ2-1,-,TGTGCCAGCAGTTATGGGACTAGCGGTTCGTTGGAGCAGTTCTTC,CASSYGTSGSLEQFF
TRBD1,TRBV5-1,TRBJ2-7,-,TGCGCCAGCAGCCCAAGACAGGGAACCCTCTACGAGCAGTACTTC,CASSPRQGTLYEQYF
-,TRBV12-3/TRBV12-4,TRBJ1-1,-,TGTGCCAGCAGTTCGCCGACAGCCGAAGCTTTCTTT,CASSSPTAEAFF
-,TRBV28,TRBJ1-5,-,TGTGCCAGCACCGGCTGGGCAGTCGGACAGCCCCAGCATTTT,CASTGWAVGQPQHF
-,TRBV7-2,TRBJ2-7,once,TGTGCCAGCAGCTTAGACTACTTCTCTTACGAGCAGTACTTC,CASSLDYFSYEQYF
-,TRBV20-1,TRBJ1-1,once,TGCAGTGCCAGGGAGAACACTGAAGCTTTCTTT,CSARENTEAFF